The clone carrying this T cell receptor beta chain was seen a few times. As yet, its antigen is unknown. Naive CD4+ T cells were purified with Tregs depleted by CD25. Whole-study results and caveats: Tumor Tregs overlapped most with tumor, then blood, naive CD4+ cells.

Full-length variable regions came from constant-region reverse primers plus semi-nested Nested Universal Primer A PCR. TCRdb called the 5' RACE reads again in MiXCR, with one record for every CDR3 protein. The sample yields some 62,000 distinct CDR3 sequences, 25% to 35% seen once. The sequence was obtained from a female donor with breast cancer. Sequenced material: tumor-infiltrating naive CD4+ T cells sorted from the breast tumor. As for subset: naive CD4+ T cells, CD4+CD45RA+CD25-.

CDR3 protein: CASRAGTENPYEQYF. The CDR3 DNA sequence: TGCGCCAGCAGGGCCGGGACAGAAAATCCCTACGAGCAGTACTTC. J is TRBJ2-7 and V is TRBV5-1, with 7 bases identical to TRBD1. With 5 bases clipped from V and 2 bases from J, the junction kept 10 bases outside the gene matches. CDR3 length: 15 amino acids. The germline V gene encodes CDR1 SGHRS and CDR2 YFSETQ.